The next 6 T cell receptor beta chains were all read from a single sample in a study of T cell responses to AZD1222 COVID-19 vaccine. Clones were read by immunoSEQ multiplex PCR, and TCRdb kept only the in-frame ones, dropping some. Counted here are about 150,000 clones, 90% occurring once; the ten biggest clones make up more than 1.3%. The sample consisted of peripheral blood, taken 28 days after the second AZD1222 dose. The receptors were sampled from an adult who received the AZD1222 COVID-19 vaccine.

Note on this clone: Sequence at one end of the junction differs from germline and may be a read error. V is TRBV7-6 and J is TRBJ1-4; TRBD1 is a possible D gene (5 bases). The CDR3 loop spans 16 amino acids. CDR1 is SGHVS, CDR2 FNYEAQ, per germline. DNA for the CDR3: TGTGCCAGCAGCTTAGAGGGAATCGGGGCTAAGGAAAAACTGTTTTTT. Translated, it gives CASSLEGIGAKEKLFF.

The table lists this clone with a few counts. CDR3 residues: CASSVLGTTGEKLFF. The CDR3 DNA follows: TGTGCCAGCAGCGTATTAGGGACGACGGGGGAAAAACTGTTTTTT. The rearrangement links TRBV9 to TRBJ1-4, with D maybe TRBD1 (5 bases). The ends were cut back, 1 base at V and 8 bases at J, with 15 bases in the middle. CDR1 is SGDLS, CDR2 YYNGEE, per germline. The CDR3 is 15 residues long.

V gene TRBV4-1 combines with J gene TRBJ2-5, with 7 bases that match TRBD2. Trimming removed 3 bases from V and 2 bases from J; junction bases left unmatched: 15. The CDR3 loop spans 18 amino acids. Germline assignment: CDR1 MGHRA and CDR2 YSYEKL. CDR3 in amino acids: CASSHSLADALGQETQYF. CDR3 nucleotides: TGCGCCAGCAGCCACAGTCTAGCGGACGCCCTAGGGCAAGAGACCCAGTACTTC.

The chain carries TRBV9 and TRBJ1-4, with D perhaps TRBD1 (5 bases). V shed 5 bases and J shed 8 bases, with 16 bases lying between them. This CDR3 has 14 amino acids. The germline V gene has CDR1 SGDLS and CDR2 YYNGEE. This CDR3 is CASRREGSGEKLFF. The CDR3 DNA reads TGTGCCAGCAGGAGGGAGGGGTCCGGCGAAAAACTGTTTTTT.

The V gene is TRBV27, the J gene TRBJ1-2; 8 positions match TRBD1. V shed 5 bases and J 3 bases; nucleotides not matched to a gene: 5. The CDR3 extends over 14 amino acids. Looked up from germline, CDR1 is MNHEY and CDR2 is SMNVEV (reference sequence). The CDR3 reads CASSRAGGDYGYTF. The CDR3 nucleotides read TGTGCCAGCAGTCGCGCAGGGGGCGACTATGGCTACACCTTC.

The V and J genes are TRBV12-3 or TRBV12-4 and TRBJ1-2; D gene uncertain. CDR3 length: 11 amino acids. V was trimmed by 4 bases and J by 4 bases, leaving 4 bases between them. The CDR3 DNA sequence: TGTGCCAGCAGTTCAGGCTATGGCTACACCTTC. Its translation: CASSSGYGYTF.